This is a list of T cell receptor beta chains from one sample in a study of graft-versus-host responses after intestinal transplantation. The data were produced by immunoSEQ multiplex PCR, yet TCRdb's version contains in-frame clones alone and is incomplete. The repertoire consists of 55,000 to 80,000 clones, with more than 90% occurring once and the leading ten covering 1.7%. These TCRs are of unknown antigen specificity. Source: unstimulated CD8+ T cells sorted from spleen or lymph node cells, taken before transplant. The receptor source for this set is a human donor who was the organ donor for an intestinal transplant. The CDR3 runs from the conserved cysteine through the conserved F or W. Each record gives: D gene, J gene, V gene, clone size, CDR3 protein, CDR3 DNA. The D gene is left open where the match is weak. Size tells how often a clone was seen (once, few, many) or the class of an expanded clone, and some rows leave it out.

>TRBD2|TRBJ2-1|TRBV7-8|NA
CASSPRTSEYNEQFF
TGTGCCAGCAGCCCTCGGACTAGCGAATACAATGAGCAGTTCTTC
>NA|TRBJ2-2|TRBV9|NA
CASSVGFSTGELFF
TGTGCCAGCAGCGTAGGGTTTAGCACCGGGGAGCTGTTTTTT
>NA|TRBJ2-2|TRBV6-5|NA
CASSYSSVEGELFF
TGTGCCAGCAGTTACTCGTCGGTTGAAGGGGAGCTGTTTTTT
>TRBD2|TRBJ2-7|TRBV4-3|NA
CASSQVFVETSGSMYEQYF
TGCGCCAGCAGCCAAGTTTTCGTCGAGACTAGCGGGAGTATGTACGAGCAGTACTTC
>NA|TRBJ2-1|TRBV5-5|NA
CASSLSTGNNEQFF
TGTGCCAGCAGCTTGAGTACAGGGAACAATGAGCAGTTCTTC
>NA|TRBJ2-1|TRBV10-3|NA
CAIGPPRRVNEQFF
TGTGCCATCGGGCCCCCACGCAGGGTCAATGAGCAGTTCTTC
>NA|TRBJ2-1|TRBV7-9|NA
CASSLETGGATSRYEQFF
TGTGCCAGCAGCTTAGAGACGGGGGGCGCGACCTCACGGTATGAGCAGTTCTTC
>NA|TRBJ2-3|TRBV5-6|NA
CASSLASRASTDTQYF
TGTGCCAGCAGCTTGGCCAGCAGGGCCTCCACAGATACGCAGTATTTT
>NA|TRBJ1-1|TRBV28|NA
CASSYQTGRSEAFF
TGTGCCAGCAGTTACCAAACAGGGCGGTCTGAAGCTTTCTTT
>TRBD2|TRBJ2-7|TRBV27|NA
CASSSGLAVHEQYF
TGTGCCAGCAGTTCTGGACTAGCGGTCCACGAGCAGTACTTC
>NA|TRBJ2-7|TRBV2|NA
CASWGQYEQYF
TGTGCCAGCTGGGGACAATACGAGCAGTACTTC
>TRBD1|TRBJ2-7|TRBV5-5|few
CASSLVGTGTYEQYF
TGTGCCAGCAGCTTGGTGGGGACAGGGACCTACGAGCAGTACTTC
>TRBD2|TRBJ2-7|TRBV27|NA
CASIAREGHEQYF
TGTGCCAGCATCGCGCGGGAGGGCCACGAGCAGTACTTC
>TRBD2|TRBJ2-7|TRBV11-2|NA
CASSPRTSGTKYEQYF
TGTGCCAGCAGCCCGCGCACTAGCGGGACTAAGTACGAGCAGTACTTC
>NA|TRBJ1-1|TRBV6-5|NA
CASSSGMDTEAFF
TGTGCCAGCAGTTCAGGGATGGACACTGAAGCTTTCTTT
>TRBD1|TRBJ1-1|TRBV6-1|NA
CATLTGGNTEAFF
TGTGCCACCCTTACAGGGGGGAACACTGAAGCTTTCTTT
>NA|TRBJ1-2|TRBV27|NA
CASSLYENYGYTF
TGTGCCAGCAGTTTGTACGAGAACTATGGCTACACCTTC
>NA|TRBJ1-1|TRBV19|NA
CASSIIRTGTEAFF
TGTGCCAGTAGTATCATAAGGACGGGAACTGAAGCTTTCTTT
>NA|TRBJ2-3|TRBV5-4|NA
CASSLGRDSDTDTQYF
TGTGCCAGCAGCTTGGGGCGGGACAGCGACACAGATACGCAGTATTTT
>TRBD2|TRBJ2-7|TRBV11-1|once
CASSIGTSGSSYEQYF
TGTGCCAGCAGCATTGGGACTAGCGGGAGCTCCTACGAGCAGTACTTC
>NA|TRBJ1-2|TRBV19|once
CASRGNRDMIYGYTF
TGTGCCAGCAGGGGTAATAGGGACATGATCTATGGCTACACCTTC
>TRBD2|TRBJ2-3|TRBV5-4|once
CASSGISGRSTDTQYF
TGTGCCAGCAGCGGGATTAGCGGGAGAAGCACAGATACGCAGTATTTT
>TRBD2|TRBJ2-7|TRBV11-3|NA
CASSSGGNEQYF
TGTGCCAGCAGCTCGGGAGGGAACGAGCAGTACTTC
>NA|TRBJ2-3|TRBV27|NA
CASSPWGGTAYTDTQYF
TGTGCCAGCAGTCCCTGGGGCGGGACTGCTTATACAGATACGCAGTATTTT
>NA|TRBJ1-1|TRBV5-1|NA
CASRHAIGGNTEAFF
TGCGCCAGCCGACACGCCATAGGGGGGAACACTGAAGCTTTCTTT
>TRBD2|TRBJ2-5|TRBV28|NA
CASSLPGLAVMVQETQYF
TGTGCCAGCAGTCTGCCGGGACTAGCGGTTATGGTACAAGAGACCCAGTACTTC
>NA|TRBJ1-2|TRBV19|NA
CASRAGLSGYTF
TGTGCCAGTAGGGCAGGACTAAGTGGCTACACCTTC
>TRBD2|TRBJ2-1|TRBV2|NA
CASILAGGADNEQFF
TGTGCCAGCATTCTAGCGGGAGGAGCGGACAATGAGCAGTTCTTC
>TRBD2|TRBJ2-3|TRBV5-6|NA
CASSLSVTSGTDTQYF
TGTGCCAGCAGCTTGTCCGTGACTAGCGGCACAGATACGCAGTATTTT
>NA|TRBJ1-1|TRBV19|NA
CASSKLAGQLNTEAFF
TGTGCCAGTAGTAAACTGGCCGGACAACTGAACACTGAAGCTTTCTTT
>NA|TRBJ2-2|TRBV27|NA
CASSLYDSNTGELFF
TGTGCCAGCAGTTTATACGACTCTAACACCGGGGAGCTGTTTTTT
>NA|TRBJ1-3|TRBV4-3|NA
CASSHGSGNTIYF
TGCGCCAGCAGCCACGGCTCTGGAAACACCATATATTTT
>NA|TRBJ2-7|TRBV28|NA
CASSFGSSYEQYF
TGTGCCAGCAGTTTCGGGTCATCTTACGAGCAGTACTTC
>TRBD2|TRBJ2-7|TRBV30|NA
CAWSPVALAATYEQYF
TGTGCCTGGAGTCCCGTCGCGCTAGCGGCAACCTACGAGCAGTACTTC
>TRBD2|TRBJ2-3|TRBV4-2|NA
CASSQDVASGPSTDTQYF
TGTGCCAGCAGCCAAGATGTTGCTAGCGGGCCGAGCACAGATACGCAGTATTTT
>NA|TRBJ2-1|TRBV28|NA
CASSSPTGFSYNEQFF
TGTGCCAGCAGTTCCCCCACAGGGTTCTCCTACAATGAGCAGTTCTTC
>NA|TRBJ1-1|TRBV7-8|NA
CASSSVSGTEAFF
TGTGCCAGCAGCTCAGTTTCGGGCACTGAAGCTTTCTTT
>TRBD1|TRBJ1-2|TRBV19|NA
CASSPQGRNNYGYTF
TGTGCCAGTTCACCACAGGGGCGGAATAACTATGGCTACACCTTC
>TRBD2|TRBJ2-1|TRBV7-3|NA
CASSPTSPYNEQFF
TGTGCCAGCAGCCCGACTAGCCCTTACAATGAGCAGTTCTTC
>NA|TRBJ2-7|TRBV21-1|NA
CASSRAGRRYEQYF
TGTGCCAGCAGCCGAGCGGGTAGGAGGTACGAGCAGTACTTC
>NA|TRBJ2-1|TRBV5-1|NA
CASRDGLTDYNEQFF
TGCGCCAGCAGGGATGGACTAACTGACTACAATGAGCAGTTCTTC
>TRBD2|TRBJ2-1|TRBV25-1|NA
CASSDLILAGGPHNEQFF
TGTGCCAGCAGTGACCTGATCTTAGCGGGAGGGCCCCACAATGAGCAGTTCTTC
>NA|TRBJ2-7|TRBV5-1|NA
CASSLGENPYEQYF
TGCGCCAGCAGCTTAGGAGAGAACCCATACGAGCAGTACTTC
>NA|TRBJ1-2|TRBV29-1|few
CSVEGSGRNGYTF
TGCAGCGTTGAAGGATCAGGGAGGAATGGCTACACCTTC
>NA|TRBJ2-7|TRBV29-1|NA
CSVTVWQGEQYF
TGCAGCGTGACCGTTTGGCAGGGCGAGCAGTACTTC
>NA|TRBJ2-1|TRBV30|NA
CAFSGGPSYNEQFF
TGTGCCTTTAGCGGCGGGCCCTCCTACAATGAGCAGTTCTTC
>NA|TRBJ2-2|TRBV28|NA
CASSFGWRGTGELFF
TGTGCCAGCAGTTTCGGGTGGCGTGGCACCGGGGAGCTGTTTTTT
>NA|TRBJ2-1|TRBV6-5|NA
CASSYDRTYNEQFF
TGTGCCAGCAGTTATGACAGAACCTACAATGAGCAGTTCTTC
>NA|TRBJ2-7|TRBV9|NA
CASSVGWGPSYEQYF
TGTGCCAGCAGCGTAGGATGGGGGCCCTCCTACGAGCAGTACTTC
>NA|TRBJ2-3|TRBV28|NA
CASSLGGWTPSPADTQYF
TGTGCCAGCAGTTTGGGAGGCTGGACTCCTTCGCCCGCAGATACGCAGTATTTT
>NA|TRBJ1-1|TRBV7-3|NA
CASSKNMHTEAFF
TGTGCCAGCAGCAAGAACATGCACACTGAAGCTTTCTTT
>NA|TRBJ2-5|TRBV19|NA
CASTVGWQETQYF
TGTGCCAGTACCGTCGGTTGGCAAGAGACCCAGTACTTC
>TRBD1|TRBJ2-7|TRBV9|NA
CASSGGTANYEQYF
TGTGCCAGCAGCGGAGGGACAGCGAACTACGAGCAGTACTTC
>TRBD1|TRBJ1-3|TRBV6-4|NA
CASGQDRGSWDTIYF
TGTGCCAGCGGTCAAGACAGGGGGTCCTGGGACACCATATATTTT